Listed here are 8 T cell receptor beta chains from one sample, sequenced in a study of cytomegalovirus exposure and HLA in healthy donors. The PCR used 60 Vbeta and 13 Jbeta primers. Repertoires were generated with immunoSEQ multiplex PCR, while TCRdb's copy carries only in-frame clones and drops some. The top ten clones hold 6.5% of a sample with fewer than 150,000 clones, around three quarters of them seen once. Source material: PBMCs. The receptors derive from a man aged 35 to 55 in good health and CMV-seropositive.

The rearrangement links TRBV27 to TRBJ1-4; tentatively, D is TRBD1 (5 bases). The CDR3 contains 16 residues. CDR1 is MNHEY, CDR2 SMNVEV, per germline (reference sequence). The germline V and J ends were trimmed by 8 bases and 5 bases, with 21 bases remaining between them. The CDR3 nucleotides are TGTGCCAGCTCGCGGGGCCCAACAGGCCAGAATGAAAAACTGTTTTTT. This sequence encodes CASSRGPTGQNEKLFF.

The chain carries TRBV28 and TRBJ1-2; tentatively, D is TRBD1 (5 bases). Trimming cost V 5 bases and J 2 bases, with 12 bases left between them. Germline CDR1 MDHEN, CDR2 SYDVKM. CDR3 length: 14 residues. The CDR3 coding sequence is TGTGCCAGCAGTCCGTGGAGGGGCAACTATGGCTACACCTTC. Protein: CASSPWRGNYGYTF.

J is TRBJ2-7 and V is TRBV27; maybe TRBD1 (6 bases). Trimming removed 0 bases from V and 0 bases from J, with 12 bases in between. Germline lookup yields CDR1 MNHEY and CDR2 SMNVEV (reference sequence). The CDR3 runs to 16 residues. The CDR3 DNA follows: TGTGCCAGCAGTTTATCCCCGGGGACACTCTCCTACGAGCAGTACTTC. This translates into CASSLSPGTLSYEQYF.

V usage is TRBV5-1 and J usage is TRBJ1-4, with 10 positions matching TRBD1. This CDR3 contains 16 residues. Germline trimming cut 4 bases from V and 4 bases from J; bases unmatched to any gene: 7. Germline assignment: CDR1 SGHRS and CDR2 YFSETQ. CDR3: CASSGTGATFNEKLFF. The CDR3 bases are TGCGCCAGCAGCGGGACAGGGGCGACATTTAATGAAAAACTGTTTTTT.

J is TRBJ2-7 and V is TRBV27, with D perhaps TRBD2 (6 bases). Trimming stripped 7 bases from V and 2 bases from J, with 15 bases between. This CDR3 is built from 14 residues. Germline V gene lookup returns CDR1 MNHEY and CDR2 SMNVEV (reference sequence). Written as DNA, the CDR3 is TGTGCCAGCACCCCGGGAGAGGGGCCCTACGAGCAGTACTTC. Its protein is CASTPGEGPYEQYF.

J is TRBJ2-1 and V is TRBV13, with D possibly being TRBD2 (6 bases). Germline V CDR1 and CDR2: PRHDT, FYEKMQ (reference sequence). Trimming left V 1 base short and J 6 bases short, with 19 bases between. The CDR3 extends over 17 amino acids. The CDR3: CASSLATGLLSANEQFF. The DNA for the CDR3 is TGTGCCAGCAGCTTAGCTACCGGACTACTGTCGGCCAATGAGCAGTTCTTC.

The chain joins TRBV27 to TRBJ2-2, with 10 bases fitting TRBD1. The CDR3 length is 16 residues. With 3 bases clipped from V and 3 bases from J, the junction kept 4 bases outside the gene matches. Germline values: CDR1 MNHEY, CDR2 SMNVEV (reference sequence). CDR3 sequence (DNA): TGTGCCAGCAGTTTTTCGACAGGGGGCGACACCGGGGAGCTGTTTTTT. It specifies CASSFSTGGDTGELFF.

This rearrangement joins TRBV5-4 to TRBJ1-1; possibly TRBD1 for D (6 bases). This CDR3 has 13 residues. In germline, CDR1 is SGHNT, CDR2 YYREEE (reference sequence). V was pared by 3 bases and J by 5 bases, with 11 bases between. CDR3 amino acids: CASSWDTGTEAFF. The CDR3 DNA reads TGTGCCAGCAGCTGGGACACCGGGACTGAAGCTTTCTTT.